This T cell receptor (beta chain) was obtained from a study of blood T cells in healthy people across ages. Findings of the study overall: Without sorted subsets, naive and antigen-experienced compartments could not be conclusively compared.

About this clonotype itself: Its target is unknown.

Germline V gene sequence: CDR1 SQVTM, CDR2 ANQGSEA. V lost 7 bases and J 2 bases, leaving 13 bases between the germline ends. CDR3 length: 13 residues. With a J-beta primer mix and a sample-barcoded 5' primer, a second PCR ran 7 to 11 cycles. Each cDNA molecule was tagged by a template-switch adaptor that had 12 random nucleotides. TCRdb processed the 5' RACE reads anew with MiXCR; each CDR3 protein has one entry. This sample carries about 970,000 distinct CDR3 sequences, roughly 51% of them seen once, and the ten largest clones take around 21%. V and J are TRBV29-1 and TRBJ2-3; D gene uncertain. The TCR originated in a woman aged 55-69 years in good health. Sequenced: blood. This CDR3 is CSAGERITDTQYF. The CDR3 region has the DNA TGCAGCGCTGGAGAGAGGATCACAGATACGCAGTATTTT.